The next 24 T cell receptor beta chains were all read from a single sample in a study of CD8 T cells in Susac syndrome. Reverse transcription of 0.5 to 1 ug RNA used random hexamers. TCRdb used MiXCR to reprocess the immunoSEQ multiplex PCR reads, holding one entry per CDR3 protein. The profile shows tens of thousands of distinct CDR3 sequences, 80% to 95% of them singletons. Sequenced material: CD8+ T cells from PBMCs. These receptors all stem from a human donor in good health.

CDR3 DNA sequence: TGTGCCATCGGGGTTCCGGGACACCCCTACGAGCAGTACTTC. Translation gives CAIGVPGHPYEQYF. This chain connects TRBV10-3 to TRBJ2-7; perhaps TRBD1 as D (6 bases). The germline V gene has CDR1 ENHRY and CDR2 SYGVKD. With 8 bases removed from V and 2 bases from J, the gap between germline ends came to 16 bases. This CDR3 is built from 14 residues.

The rearrangement links TRBV19 to TRBJ2-1; 12 bases align to TRBD2. The CDR3 extends over 13 amino acids. Looked up from germline, CDR1 is LNHDA and CDR2 is SQIVND (reference sequence). V lost 5 bases and J lost 9; bases outside the gene matches: 2. The CDR3 nucleotides read TGTGCCAGTAGTCTGACTAGCGGGGGTGAGCAGTTCTTC. Protein: CASSLTSGGEQFF.

This chain uses TRBV29-1 with TRBJ2-2; D gene uncertain. This CDR3 is built from 15 residues. With 2 bases removed from V and 1 base from J, the gap between germline ends came to 11 bases. In germline, CDR1 is SQVTM, CDR2 ANQGSEA. CDR3 in amino acids: CSVEYRLGNTGELFF. DNA of the CDR3: TGCAGCGTTGAATACCGCCTTGGGAACACCGGGGAGCTGTTTTTT.

The V gene is TRBV5-6, the J gene TRBJ2-1; D unclear. The germline V and J ends were trimmed by 0 bases and 5 bases, with 9 bases remaining between them. Germline lookup yields CDR1 SGHDT and CDR2 YYEEEE. The CDR3 covers 14 residues. The CDR3 DNA reads as TGTGCCAGCAGCTTGGAGCCGGGTAACAATGAGCAGTTCTTC. It yields the protein CASSLEPGNNEQFF.

The genes are TRBV30 and TRBJ2-7; unclear D gene. Germline V gives CDR1 GTSNPN, CDR2 SVGIG (reference sequence). The CDR3 runs to 14 residues. The V end was cut by 1 base, the J end by 2 bases, with 12 bases between. CDR3 DNA sequence: TGTGCCTGGAGTGCGACATCCTCCCCCTACGAGCAGTACTTC. Protein: CAWSATSSPYEQYF.

This rearrangement joins TRBV29-1 to TRBJ1-2, with 7 bases identical to TRBD1. CDR1 SQVTM and CDR2 ANQGSEA come from the germline V gene. CDR3 size: 12 residues. The J segment lost 10 bases and the V segment lost 3 bases, leaving 8 bases of the junction unmatched. The CDR3 loop is CSVDQTGQIYTF. The CDR3 coding sequence is TGCAGCGTTGATCAGACGGGACAGATCTACACCTTC.

This sequence joins TRBV28 and TRBJ1-5; a weak D match, TRBD1 (6 bases). Germline CDR1 reads MDHEN; CDR2 reads SYDVKM. The CDR3 spans 14 residues. Trimming pared 6 bases from V and 4 bases from J, leaving 13 bases between. DNA of the CDR3: TGTGCCAGCAGGTGGGGACAATCTAATCAGCCCCAGCATTTT. Translating gives CASRWGQSNQPQHF. The variable domain in full, completed from reference TRBV28 and TRBJ1-5, reads DVKVTQSSRYLVKRTGEKVFLECVQDMDHENMFWYRQDPGLGLRLIYFSYDVKMKEKGDIPEGYSVSREKKERFSLILESASTNQTSMYLCASRWGQSNQPQHFGDGTRLSIL.

CDR3 residues: CASGTNSPEAFF. The CDR3 DNA is TGTGCCAGCGGGACCAACAGCCCTGAAGCTTTCTTT. The gene calls are TRBV6-5 and TRBJ1-1; D is possibly TRBD1 (5 bases). Trimming stripped 8 bases from V and 6 bases from J, with 13 bases between. The CDR3 is 12 amino acids. The germline V gene has CDR1 MNHEY and CDR2 SVGAGI.

J is TRBJ1-1 and V is TRBV2; D unclear. Trimming stripped 8 bases from V and 1 base from J, with 17 bases between. The CDR3 is made up of 15 amino acids. Germline CDR1 SNHLY, CDR2 FYNNEI. Written as DNA, the CDR3 is TGTGCCAGCGGGCTTCATACAGAAGGGAACACTGAAGCTTTCTTT. Translation gives CASGLHTEGNTEAFF.

V gene TRBV28 combines with J gene TRBJ2-7; no clear D. This CDR3 spans 15 amino acids. Germline V CDR1 and CDR2: MDHEN, SYDVKM. Trimming removed 4 bases at V and 4 bases at J, with 17 bases between. The CDR3: CASSSEQLLKYEQYF. The CDR3, as DNA: TGTGCCAGCAGTTCGGAACAGCTCTTAAAGTACGAGCAGTACTTC.

DNA for the CDR3: TGCAGTGCTAGTGACCCAGCAGGCCGCCATCAGCCCCAGCATTTT. This translates into CSASDPAGRHQPQHF. V usage is TRBV20-1 and J usage is TRBJ1-5; no reliable D call. The CDR3 extends over 15 amino acids. Per the germline V gene, CDR1 is DFQATT and CDR2 is SNEGSKA (reference sequence). V lost 3 bases and J lost 5, with 17 bases in between.

The rearrangement uses TRBV9 and TRBJ2-1; 9 bases agree with TRBD2. This CDR3 is built from 14 residues. The ends lost 4 bases at V and 8 bases at J; junction bases unmatched: 7. Germline V CDR1 and CDR2: SGDLS, YYNGEE. This CDR3 reads CASSTWTSEHEQFF. In nucleotides, the CDR3 is TGTGCCAGCAGCACTTGGACTAGCGAGCATGAGCAGTTCTTC.

The chain employs TRBV7-9 and TRBJ2-5, with 7 positions matching TRBD1. CDR1 is SEHNR and CDR2 is FQNEAQ in the germline V gene (reference sequence). CDR3 length equals 14 residues. The junction had 8 bases not matched to a gene; V was cut back by 5 bases and J by 5 bases. CDR3 nucleotide sequence: TGTGCCAGCAGCCCCAGACAGGGCGGGGAGACCCAGTACTTC. Translation: CASSPRQGGETQYF.

The chain joins TRBV4-1 to TRBJ2-7, with 9 positions matching TRBD2. CDR1 and CDR2 from the germline V gene are MGHRA and YSYEKL. The CDR3 length is 17 residues. V shed 1 base and J 0 bases; nucleotides not matched to a gene: 7. The CDR3 spells CASSQARAGGLSYEQYF. The CDR3, as DNA: TGCGCCAGCAGCCAAGCTCGAGCGGGAGGCCTCTCCTACGAGCAGTACTTC.

The chain is built from TRBV2 and TRBJ2-1, with D perhaps matching TRBD1 or TRBD2 (6 bases each). The germline V gene encodes CDR1 SNHLY and CDR2 FYNNEI. CDR3 length: 14 amino acids. The ends were cut back, 8 bases at V and 4 bases at J, with 15 bases in the middle. The CDR3 loop is CASPDRGQYNEQFF. The CDR3 DNA follows: TGTGCCAGCCCTGACCGGGGGCAGTACAATGAGCAGTTCTTC.

The chain combines TRBV9 with TRBJ1-2; D remains unclear. Germline lookup yields CDR1 SGDLS and CDR2 YYNGEE. CDR3 length: 13 amino acids. The V end was cut by 2 bases, the J end by 5 bases, with 10 bases between. This chain's CDR3 is CASSVTDGYGYTF. Written as DNA, the CDR3 is TGTGCCAGCAGCGTGACGGACGGATATGGCTACACCTTC.

The chain combines TRBV20-1 with TRBJ2-7, with D possibly being TRBD2 (5 bases). CDR3 length: 13 amino acids. Germline V CDR1 and CDR2: DFQATT, SNEGSKA (reference sequence). Trimming removed 0 bases at V and 0 bases at J, with 6 bases between. CDR3 sequence: CSAREGSSYEQYF. Written as DNA, the CDR3 is TGCAGTGCTAGAGAGGGGAGCTCCTACGAGCAGTACTTC.

This sequence joins TRBV28 and TRBJ2-7, with D possibly called TRBD1 or TRBD2 (7 bases each). The CDR3 loop spans 14 amino acids. Germline-derived CDR1 and CDR2 are MDHEN and SYDVKM. V gave up 3 bases and J gave up 2 bases, with 11 bases separating them. The chain's CDR3 is CASSFRGGTYEQYF. The CDR3 nucleotides read TGTGCCAGCAGTTTCAGGGGGGGAACCTACGAGCAGTACTTC.

The chain couples TRBV6-1 to TRBJ1-1; D is unclear. The germline CDR1 and CDR2 sequences are MNHNS and SASEGT. The CDR3 is 15 residues long. The V end lost 7 bases, the J end lost 3 bases, and 18 bases lay between the germline ends. CDR3 coding DNA: TGTGCCAGCAATAGACGGTACACGGTGGACACTGAAGCTTTCTTT. Translated, it gives CASNRRYTVDTEAFF.

This clonotype has only one observation. This chain joins TRBV18 and TRBJ1-1, with D possibly matching TRBD1 (6 bases). Germline V gene sequence: CDR1 KGHSH, CDR2 LQKENI. Between the trimmed V and J ends, which lost 3 bases and 5 bases, there was a span of 10 bases. This CDR3 is 13 amino acids long. The CDR3 DNA reads TGTGCCAGCTCACCTTGGGGGCAAACTGAAGCTTTCTTT. It specifies CASSPWGQTEAFF.

The genes are TRBV2 and TRBJ2-7; TRBD2 matches at 13 bases. The CDR3 covers 15 residues. The ends lost 6 bases at V and 3 bases at J; junction bases unmatched: 5. In germline, CDR1 is SNHLY, CDR2 FYNNEI. CDR3 amino acids: CASRQGLAGSYEQYF. CDR3 coding DNA: TGTGCCAGCAGACAGGGACTAGCGGGGAGCTACGAGCAGTACTTC.

The rearrangement joins TRBV5-6 to TRBJ2-7; no reliable D call. This CDR3 spans 12 amino acids. The V and J ends lost 1 base and 4 bases respectively, with 6 bases between them. Looked up from germline, CDR1 is SGHDT and CDR2 is YYEEEE. CDR3 residues: CASSLNQYEQYF. The CDR3, as DNA: TGTGCCAGCAGCTTGAATCAGTACGAGCAGTACTTC. Using reference TRBV5-6 and TRBJ2-7 for the parts outside the CDR3, the full variable domain is DAGVTQSPTHLIKTRGQQVTLRCSPKSGHDTVSWYQQALGQGPQFIFQYYEEEERQRGNFPDRFSGHQFPNYSSELNVNALLLGDSALYLCASSLNQYEQYFGPGTRLTVT.

This clonotype was seen just once. The chain carries TRBV7-7 and TRBJ2-2; D is unclear. This CDR3 spans 14 amino acids. Germline CDR1 is SSHAT and CDR2 is FNYEAQ (reference sequence). V lost 3 bases, J lost 1 base, and 6 bases lay in between. CDR3 DNA: TGTGCCAGCAGCTTGTTCAAGAACACCGGGGAGCTGTTTTTT. Its translation is CASSLFKNTGELFF. Filled out from reference TRBV7-7 and TRBJ2-2, the complete variable domain reads GAGVSQSPRYKVTKRGQDVTLRCDPISSHATLYWYQQALGQGPEFLTYFNYEAQPDKSGLPSDRFSAERPEGSISTLTIQRTEQRDSAMYRCASSLFKNTGELFFGEGSRLTVL.

This clonotype was seen only once. The CDR3 reads CASEGHDSYEQYF. CDR3 DNA: TGTGCCAGCGAGGGACATGACTCCTACGAGCAGTACTTC. The chain has TRBV7-2 and TRBJ2-7; TRBD1 is a possible D gene (6 bases). Per the germline V gene, CDR1 is SGHTA and CDR2 is FQGNSA. The V gene lost 8 bases and the J gene lost 0 bases, with 11 bases spanning the gap. The CDR3 runs to 13 residues. The full variable domain, completed using reference TRBV7-2 and TRBJ2-7, is GAGVSQSPSNKVTEKGKDVELRCDPISGHTALYWYRQSLGQGLEFLIYFQGNSAPDKSGLPSDRFSAERTGGSVSTLTIQRTQQEDSAVYLCASEGHDSYEQYFGPGTRLTVT.